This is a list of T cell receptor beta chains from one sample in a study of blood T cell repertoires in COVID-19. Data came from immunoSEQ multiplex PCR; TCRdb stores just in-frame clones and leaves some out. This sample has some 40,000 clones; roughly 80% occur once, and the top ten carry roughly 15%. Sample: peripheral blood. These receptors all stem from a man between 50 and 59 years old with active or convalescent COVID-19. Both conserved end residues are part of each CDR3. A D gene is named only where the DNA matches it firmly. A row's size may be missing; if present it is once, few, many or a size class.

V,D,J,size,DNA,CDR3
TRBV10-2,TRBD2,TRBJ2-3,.,TGCGCCAGCAGGGCCGGGACTAGCGGGAGTGATACGCAGTATTTT,CASRAGTSGSDTQYF
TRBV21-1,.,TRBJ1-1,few,TGTGCCAGCAGCAAAAAGTATAGGCGGGGAGTCATGAACACTGAAGCTTTCTTT,CASSKKYRRGVMNTEAFF
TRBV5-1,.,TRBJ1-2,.,TGCGCCAGCAGCCTTCAAACGGACTATGGCTACACCTTC,CASSLQTDYGYTF
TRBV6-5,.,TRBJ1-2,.,TGTGCCAGCAGAACAGTATCCAACTATGGCTACACCTTC,CASRTVSNYGYTF
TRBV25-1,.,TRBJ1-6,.,TGTGCCAGCAGTGAAAGTCCCAGGGGAGCGGCCTCACCCCTCCACTTT,CASSESPRGAASPLHF
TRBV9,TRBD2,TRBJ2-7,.,TGTGCCAGCAACCCTAGCGGGGGCGTCTACGAGCAGTACTTC,CASNPSGGVYEQYF
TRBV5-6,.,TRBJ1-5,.,TGTGCCAGCAGCTCCGGACCTAAGGGGCAGCCCCAGCATTTT,CASSSGPKGQPQHF
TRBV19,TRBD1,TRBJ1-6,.,TGTGCCAGTAGTATCACCACAGGGGTAGATGCGTCACCCCTCCACTTT,CASSITTGVDASPLHF
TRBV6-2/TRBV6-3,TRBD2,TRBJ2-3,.,TGTGCCAGCAGTTCTCAAGCGGGGGGGCCTCTGGGCACAGATACGCAGTATTTT,CASSSQAGGPLGTDTQYF
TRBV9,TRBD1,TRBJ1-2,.,TGTGCCAGCAGCAGACCGGGACAGGGGGGGCATGGCTACACCTTC,CASSRPGQGGHGYTF
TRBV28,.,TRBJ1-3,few,TGTGCCAGCAGCCGGCGACAGGCTGCTGGAAACACCATATATTTT,CASSRRQAAGNTIYF
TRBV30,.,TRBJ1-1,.,TGTGCCTGGACCCCCTCCCTTCGGGACACTGAAGCTTTCTTT,CAWTPSLRDTEAFF
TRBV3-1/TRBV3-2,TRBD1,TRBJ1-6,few,TGTGCCAGCAGCCGCCGGGACAGGGGATCACCCCTCCACTTT,CASSRRDRGSPLHF
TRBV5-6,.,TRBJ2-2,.,TGTGCCAGCAGCTTGGGGGGCATTTGGGCTACGAACACCGGGGAGCTGTTTTTT,CASSLGGIWATNTGELFF
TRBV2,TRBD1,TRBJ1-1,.,TGTGCCAGCAAGACAGGGGGCCGCACTGAAGCTTTCTTT,CASKTGGRTEAFF
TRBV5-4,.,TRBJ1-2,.,TGTGCCAGCCTCAGTTCGGGAGTTTCTAACTATGGCTACACCTTC,CASLSSGVSNYGYTF
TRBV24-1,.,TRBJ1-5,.,TGTGCCACCAGTGGAACAGGGCCCTATCAGCCCCAGCATTTT,CATSGTGPYQPQHF
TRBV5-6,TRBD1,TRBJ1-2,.,TGTGCCAGCAGCACAGACAGGGGGCTTGAGTATGGCTACACCTTC,CASSTDRGLEYGYTF
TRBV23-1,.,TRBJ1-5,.,TGCGCCAGCAGTCCAAGAACAGGGAATCAGCCCCAGCATTTT,CASSPRTGNQPQHF
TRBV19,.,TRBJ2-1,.,TGTGCCAGTAGTCCCAGGGTTGGGGAGCAGTTCTTC,CASSPRVGEQFF
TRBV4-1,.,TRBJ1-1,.,TGCGCCAGCAACCACCCGGGGAACACTGAAGCTTTCTTT,CASNHPGNTEAFF
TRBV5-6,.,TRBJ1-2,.,TGTGCCAGCAGCTTGGCTAACAGGCCAATCTATGGCTACACCTTC,CASSLANRPIYGYTF
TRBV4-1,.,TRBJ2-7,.,TGCGCCAGCAGCCAAGAGAGGAGCCTCTCCTACGAGCAGTACTTC,CASSQERSLSYEQYF
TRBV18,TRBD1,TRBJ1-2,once,TGTGCCAGCTCACCACCGTCTACAGGGGGCGCGGGGGGCTACACCTTC,CASSPPSTGGAGGYTF
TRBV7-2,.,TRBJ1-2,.,TGTGCCAGCAGCCCGAGAGAGGGCTATGGCTACACCTTC,CASSPREGYGYTF
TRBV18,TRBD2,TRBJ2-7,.,TGTGCCAGCTCACCATGGGGGGGGACCTACGAGCAGTACTTC,CASSPWGGTYEQYF
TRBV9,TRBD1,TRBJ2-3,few,TGTGCCAGCAGCGACCCGGGACAGGGGGGGAATACGCAGTATTTT,CASSDPGQGGNTQYF
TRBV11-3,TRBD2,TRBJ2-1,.,TGTGCCAGCAGCTCGACTAGCGGGGGGGCAAATGAGCAGTTCTTC,CASSSTSGGANEQFF
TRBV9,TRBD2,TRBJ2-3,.,TGTGCCAGCAGCGCTAGCGGGGGCAGCACAGATACGCAGTATTTT,CASSASGGSTDTQYF
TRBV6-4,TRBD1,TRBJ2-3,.,TGTGCCAGCAGTGAACAGGGGGCTCGCACAGATACGCAGTATTTT,CASSEQGARTDTQYF
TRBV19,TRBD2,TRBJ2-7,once,TGTGCCAGTAATCCTAGCGGGGGGACCCACGAGCAGTACTTC,CASNPSGGTHEQYF
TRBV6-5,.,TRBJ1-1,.,TGTGCCAGCAGTTACTCGAGCGCGGGTACTGAAGCTTTCTTT,CASSYSSAGTEAFF
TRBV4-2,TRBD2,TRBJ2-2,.,TGTGCCAGCAGGAAGACTAGCGGGGGACTAAACACCGGGGAGCTGTTTTTT,CASRKTSGGLNTGELFF
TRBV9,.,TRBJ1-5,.,TGTGCCAGCAGTAGAGGGAGAGATAGCAATCAGCCCCAGCATTTT,CASSRGRDSNQPQHF
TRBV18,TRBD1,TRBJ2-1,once,TGTGCCAGCTCAATAGGGACAGGGGGGACCTACAATGAGCAGTTCTTC,CASSIGTGGTYNEQFF
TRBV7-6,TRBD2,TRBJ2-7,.,TGTGCCAGCAGCGCAACAAGCGGGGGTTGGTACGAGCAGTACTTC,CASSATSGGWYEQYF
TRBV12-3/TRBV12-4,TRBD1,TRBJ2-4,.,TGTGCCAGCAGTTTGGGGACAGGGGATTTTCAGTACTTC,CASSLGTGDFQYF
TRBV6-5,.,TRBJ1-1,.,TGTGCCAGCAGTTCCGTACGAGGGAACACTGAAGCTTTCTTT,CASSSVRGNTEAFF
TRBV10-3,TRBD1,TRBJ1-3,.,TGTGCCATCAGCGGGTCCCCGACAGGGGGCGGAAACACCATATATTTT,CAISGSPTGGGNTIYF
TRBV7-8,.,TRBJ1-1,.,TGTGCCAGCAGCTACAACATCGGGGGGTGGAACACTGAAGCTTTCTTT,CASSYNIGGWNTEAFF
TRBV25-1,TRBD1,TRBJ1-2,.,TGTGCCAGCAGTGACCGAATACAGGGGACCTATGGCTACACCTTC,CASSDRIQGTYGYTF
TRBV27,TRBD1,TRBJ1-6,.,TGTGCCAGCAGCGGACAGGGGGCTCCTAATTCACCCCTCCACTTT,CASSGQGAPNSPLHF
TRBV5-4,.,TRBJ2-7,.,TGTGCCAGCAGCTTGGGCTCGGGACAAAACTACGAGCAGTACTTC,CASSLGSGQNYEQYF
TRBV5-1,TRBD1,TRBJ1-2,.,TGCGCCAGCAGCCCACGACAGGGGAGGGCTGGCTACACCTTC,CASSPRQGRAGYTF
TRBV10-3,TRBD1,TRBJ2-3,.,TGTGCCATCAGTGGGACAGGGAATTCAGATACGCAGTATTTT,CAISGTGNSDTQYF
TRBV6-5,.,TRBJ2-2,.,TGTGCCAGCACTCAGGGGTCCGGGGAGCTGTTTTTT,CASTQGSGELFF
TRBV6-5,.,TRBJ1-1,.,TGTGCCAGCAGTTACTCTGGGCTCCAGGGCGGCACTGAAGCTTTCTTT,CASSYSGLQGGTEAFF
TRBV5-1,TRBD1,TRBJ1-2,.,TGCGCCAGCAAAGAGGGGGCAGGAGACTATGGCTACACCTTC,CASKEGAGDYGYTF
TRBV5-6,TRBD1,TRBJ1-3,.,TGTGCCAGCAGCTTGGCTGGGACAGGGGAGCAAGGAAACACCATATATTTT,CASSLAGTGEQGNTIYF
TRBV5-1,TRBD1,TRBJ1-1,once,TGCGCCAGCAGCTTGGAGAGGGCAGGGGGCAATGAAGCTTTCTTT,CASSLERAGGNEAFF
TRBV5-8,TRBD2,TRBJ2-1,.,TGTGCCAGCAGAAAGGGGCTAGCGGGCGACAATGAGCAGTTCTTC,CASRKGLAGDNEQFF
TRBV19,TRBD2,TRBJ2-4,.,TGTGCCAGTACCTCTGGGGGGGGTCGGGGAGCCAAAAACATTCAGTACTTC,CASTSGGGRGAKNIQYF
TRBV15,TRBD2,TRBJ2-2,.,TGTGCCACCAGCACGGTCGGGGGGGCCCCCGGGGAGCTGTTTTTT,CATSTVGGAPGELFF
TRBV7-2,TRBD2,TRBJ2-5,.,TGTGCCAGCAGCTTAGTAGGGCGGGGGGGCGAAGAGACCCAGTACTTC,CASSLVGRGGEETQYF
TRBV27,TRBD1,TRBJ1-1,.,TGTGCCAGCAGGGAGAGGACAGGGGGTCCCACTGAAGCTTTCTTT,CASRERTGGPTEAFF
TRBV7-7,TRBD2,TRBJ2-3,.,TGTGCCAGCAGCTTAGGGCGGGGGTTAGATACGCAGTATTTT,CASSLGRGLDTQYF